This paragraph reports one TCR beta chain. The antigen is undetermined. Data came from immunoSEQ multiplex PCR; TCRdb stores just in-frame clones and leaves some out. In the table there are about 68,000 clones, approximately 89% of which are singletons. The sample is drawn from a study of OX40 agonist ivuxolimab in advanced cancers. Study details: The group had a mean age of about 60 years, ranged from 23 to 79, and was 80% to 85% male.

Patients were excluded for autoimmune disease history or systemic immunosuppression. The CDR3 extends over 12 amino acids. The V and J ends lost 5 bases and 0 bases respectively, with 2 bases between them. Germline-derived CDR1 and CDR2 are SGHVS and FQNEAQ. General observations from the study: Among the lowest peripheral clonal expansion occurred in 0.1-3.0 mg/kg partial responders.

The chain combines TRBV7-8 with TRBJ1-3; D gene unclear. Specimen: CD4+ or CD8+ T cells sorted from blood, collected in a trial of the OX40 agonist ivuxolimab. The receptor's source is an adult with an advanced solid tumor such as melanoma, head and neck, liver or kidney cancer. CDR3 nucleotide sequence: TGTGCCAGCAGCCTCTCTGGAAACACCATATATTTT. Its translation: CASSLSGNTIYF. The whole variable domain, remainder taken from reference TRBV7-8 and TRBJ1-3, is GAGVSQSPRYKVAKRGQDVALRCDPISGHVSLFWYQQALGQGPEFLTYFQNEAQLDKSGLPSDRFFAERPEGSVSTLKIQRTQQEDSAVYLCASSLSGNTIYFGEGSWLTVV.